The T cell receptor (beta chain) under discussion was sequenced for a study of cytomegalovirus exposure and HLA in healthy donors. The PCR ran on 60 Vbeta and 13 Jbeta primers. Libraries were prepared by immunoSEQ multiplex PCR; TCRdb keeps only in-frame clonotypes and omits some of them. The sample has around 140,000 clones, approximately 75% seen once; the top ten hold around 1%. This TCR was sampled from a male donor in good health and CMV-seronegative. Sample: PBMCs.

The CDR3 coding sequence is TGTGCCAGCAGTGAACAGTCGACAGGGTTGACTGAAGCTTTCTTT. Translated: CASSEQSTGLTEAFF. V is TRBV7-2 and J is TRBJ1-1, with TRBD1 matching over 7 bases. Germline assignment: CDR1 SGHTA and CDR2 FQGNSA. V shed 6 bases and J 5 bases; nucleotides not matched to a gene: 12. This CDR3 has 15 amino acids.